The T cell receptor beta chain described here comes from a study of blood T cells in healthy people across ages (dated by TCRdb to 2014 to 2015). General notes on the study: In model experiments, roughly one uniquely barcoded TCR beta cDNA molecule per two T cells was captured by template switching. Using the same blood draw, the study looked at two additional independent replicas of 1 million unique cDNA reads for two donors, one aged 18 to 29 and the other aged 80 or older. The donors were split into four age groups: young (average about 15 years), middle-aged (roughly 40), aged (around 67) and long-lived (approximately 80). Age-related changes in TCR beta repertoire diversity were measured in the study by deep sequencing normalized with unique cDNA molecular identifiers.

The CDR3 spans 14 residues, from the cysteine through the phenylalanine. The retained sequence is limited to the CDR3, 42 bases, with the frame set at the first base. The junction carries 13 bases between V and J, which are trimmed by 10 bases and 0 bases respectively. Based on the germline V gene, the CDR1 and CDR2 sequences are ENHRY and SYGVKD. This clonotype occurred a few times. Its antigen remains unidentified. Base qualities are missing; no much larger clone stands one base away. Libraries were constructed by 5' RACE. The run used an Illumina HiSeq 2500. A second PCR of roughly 7 to 12 cycles was performed with a sample-barcoded 5' primer and a J-beta primer mix. A template-switch 5' adaptor carrying 12 random nucleotides introduced a unique molecular identifier onto each TCR beta cDNA molecule. Each sample yielded at least 3 million CDR3-containing paired-end reads. First-strand cDNA was synthesized from all RNA with the Mint cDNA synthesis kit, primed by a TRBC-specific oligonucleotide. After uracil-DNA glycosylase treatment, a first 18-cycle PCR used universal primers M1SS and BC2_uni_R on all cDNA. Per the authors' processing: Normalization of each sample was performed by random selection of 1 million high-quality reads, each carrying a distinct molecular identifier. Instead of being binned into consensus sequences, reads with shared molecular identifiers were discarded. MiTCR, set to a Q25 quality threshold and the strictest error-elimination algorithm, was used for CDR3 identification, clonotype clustering and error correction. A nonparametric unseen species model with Euler transformation was used to estimate a lower bound on total TCR beta diversity. TCRdb passed the public sequencing reads through fastp at Q25 and MiXCR, retaining productive beta sequences. Rows merge per CDR3 protein into single entries with the most common DNA and genes. The V and J calls reflect TCRdb's pipeline rather than the authors' work. The sample table lists 800,000 to 1,300,000 distinct CDR3 sequences, approximately 25% of them with a count of one. The ten largest clones capture approximately 0.71% of the sample.

The roughly 39 donors, aged about 6 to 90 years, were systemically healthy Caucasian individuals from Russia. Around 9.8 milliliters of peripheral blood were collected from each donor into EDTA-treated Vacutainer tubes. Ficoll-Paque density-gradient centrifugation was used to isolate PBMCs, with at least 7 million per sample. Trizol reagent was used to extract total RNA from PBMCs, with at least 6 micrograms per sample. For every donor, an aliquot of PBMCs went through flow cytometry to measure the percentages of naive CD45RAhigh/CD27high T cells. Points the paper makes about the study in general: Because donor CMV infection status was unknown, age-related changes in expanded clonotypes were potentially confounded. Compared with the aged group, the long-lived group had more naive CD4+ T cells, fewer expanded clones and increased TCR diversity, a pattern suggesting age selection. Observed TCR beta diversity per million T cells fell roughly linearly with age, and a significant reduction was already apparent by age around 40. Because profiling used bulk unsorted PBMCs, naive and antigen-experienced compartments could not be compared conclusively. Observed TCR beta diversity correlated strongly with the percentage of naive T cells measured by flow cytometry. Estimates of total diversity based on one million sequenced T cells were regarded as lower bounds and as underestimates.

This same sample was also taken into another study, of T cells of mothers and their children. As the second study states: Nine systemically healthy Caucasian individuals, comprising three mothers and their six children, were included as donors. cDNA synthesis used all of the extracted RNA, with roughly 1.5 ug of RNA in each 15 ul reaction. Sample barcodes and 2-4 random nucleotides were added via the M1S primer in the second PCR. Each mother yielded over 8.5 million TCR beta CDR3 reads and each child 3 million to 3.5 million reads. Thymic selection similarly shapes TCR recombination output in related and unrelated pairs, with minor effect from inherited differences. Related mother-child pairs always showed normalized repertoire overlap that was slightly higher than in unrelated mother-child pairs, though the difference was never significant. No persistent microchimeric T cell clones were found, with a detection sensitivity of roughly 92 clones per million clonotypes. To look for features that set related mother-child pairs apart from unrelated individuals, the researchers ran deep NGS to compare the TCR beta repertoires of mothers and children. Mothers averaged roughly 40 +/- 4 years of age and children averaged roughly 10 +/- 4 years. After adapter ligation with NEBNext reagents, the libraries were sequenced on Illumina HiSeq 2000 with 100+100 nt paired-end reads. To prevent cross-contamination, the mother and child libraries were prepared a month apart and were sequenced in separate runs. For each donor, somewhere between about 450,000 and 2,000,000 distinct TCR beta clonotypes were identified. Naive TCR beta clonotypes were estimated from low-frequency clonotypes matched to each donor's FACS-determined naive share, without sorting.

This receptor was identified in a girl between 2 and 10 years old in good health. Sequenced input: blood. This chain is built from TRBV10-3 and TRBJ1-3, with no confident D gene call. The encoded CDR3 is CATVATLSGNTIYF. The DNA is TGTGCCACCGTTGCAACACTCTCTGGAAACACCATATATTTT.